The sequence of this T cell receptor beta chain was determined in a study of shared clonotypes between healthy human individuals. Study observations and caveats: Sampling covered nothing but blood. Tissue TCR repertoires likely differ from those found in blood.

A CD45RA+ naive subset and a CD45RA-negative memory subset were split from CD4+ cells. The data were produced by immunoSEQ multiplex PCR, yet TCRdb's version contains in-frame clones alone and is incomplete. Counted here are 950,000 to 1,300,000 clones, more than 60% occurring once; the ten biggest clones make up about 1.5%. On this clone: As yet, its antigen is unknown.

Specimen: memory CD4+ T cells sorted from blood. The subset here: CD45RA-negative fraction. The clonotype comes from a man aged 18 to 30 in good health.

The CDR3 sequence is CASSRLAGGRDEQFF. DNA of the CDR3: TGTGCCAGCAGCCGACTAGCGGGAGGGCGAGATGAGCAGTTCTTC. The rearrangement links TRBV6-5 to TRBJ2-1; 14 nucleotides align to TRBD2. Germline loops: CDR1 MNHEY, CDR2 SVGAGI. After removal of 6 bases from V and 8 bases from J, the junction contained 6 bases not matched to a gene. The CDR3 has 15 amino acids.